Listed below are T cell receptor beta chains from one sample, sequenced in a study of T cell responses to AZD1222 COVID-19 vaccine. TCRdb keeps only in-frame clones here, not all; method: immunoSEQ multiplex PCR. The profile covers 150,000 to 200,000 clones, with 90% appearing a single time and approximately 3% taken by the ten largest. Here the sequenced sample was peripheral blood, taken on day 0 of AZD1222 vaccination. The source of these receptors is an adult in good health. CDR3s include the opening cysteine and the closing phenylalanine or tryptophan. A D gene is named only where the DNA matches it firmly. Only part of the rows carry a size: once, few, many, or a class if the clone is expanded.

TRBV14	-	TRBJ2-5	-	TGTGCCAGCAGCCAACCTTACGACACCAACCAGGCCGAGCAAGAGACCCAGTACTTC	CASSQPYDTNQAEQETQYF
TRBV5-5	few	TRBJ1-2	TRBD1	TGTGCCAGCAGCTTCCAGGGGGCGAGTGGCTACACCTTC	CASSFQGASGYTF
TRBV12-3/TRBV12-4	once	TRBJ2-1	-	TGTGCCAGCAGTTGGGCTGAGTTCAATGAGCAGTTCTTC	CASSWAEFNEQFF
TRBV19	-	TRBJ2-3	-	TGTGCCAGTAGTCTCGGAGGCACAGATACGCAGTATTTT	CASSLGGTDTQYF
TRBV19	-	TRBJ1-1	-	TGTGCCATTCGAAGACAGCCGAACACTGAAGCTTTCTTT	CAIRRQPNTEAFF
TRBV4-2	-	TRBJ2-5	-	TGTGCCAGCAGCCAAGATACAGGTCGCGAGACCCAGTACTTC	CASSQDTGRETQYF
TRBV7-2	-	TRBJ2-7	-	TGTGCCAGCAGCCCTTCCAAGGGGTACGGGACCTACGAGCAGTACTTC	CASSPSKGYGTYEQYF
TRBV27	-	TRBJ1-6	-	TGTGCCAGCAGTAGGACAGCGAATTCACCCCTCCACTTT	CASSRTANSPLHF
TRBV4-3	-	TRBJ1-6	TRBD1	TGCGCCAGCAGCCAAGATACGACAGGGGGCTTGTCACCCCTCCACTTT	CASSQDTTGGLSPLHF
TRBV7-9	-	TRBJ2-7	TRBD2	TGTGCCAGCAGCGGCTTCGGTAGCGGGTACTACGAGCAGTACTTC	CASSGFGSGYYEQYF
TRBV21-1	-	TRBJ1-1	-	TGTGCCAGCAGCCCTGTTTTTCGGACGGCTGAAGCTTTCTTT	CASSPVFRTAEAFF
TRBV5-4	-	TRBJ2-1	-	TGTGCCAGCAGCCAGGATCGGAATGAGCAGTTCTTC	CASSQDRNEQFF
TRBV4-3	-	TRBJ2-2	-	TGCGCCAGCAGCCTAAGGTGGGGCGCCGGGGAGCTGTTTTTT	CASSLRWGAGELFF
TRBV12-3/TRBV12-4	-	TRBJ2-3	TRBD1	TGTGCCAGCAGTCAGAGGGGGCACGGGCAGTATTTT	CASSQRGHGQYF
TRBV15	-	TRBJ2-5	-	TGTGCCACCAGCAGAGATGTGGAGACCCAGTACTTC	CATSRDVETQYF
TRBV5-6	-	TRBJ2-3	-	TGTGCCAGCAGCTCCACCCGCACAGATACGCAGTATTTT	CASSSTRTDTQYF
TRBV5-1	once	TRBJ2-1	-	TGCGCCAGCAGCCTCGGGGGCGGGGCCGCATCCTACAATGAGCAGTTCTTC	CASSLGGGAASYNEQFF
TRBV2	-	TRBJ1-4	TRBD1	TGTGCCAGCACGCCGGGACAGGGTAATGAAAAACTGTTTTTT	CASTPGQGNEKLFF
TRBV18	-	TRBJ1-1	TRBD1	TGTGCCAGCTCTCGCCAAGACAGGGACACTGAAGCTTTCTTT	CASSRQDRDTEAFF
TRBV18	-	TRBJ2-4	TRBD2	TGTGCCAGCTCACCAAGAGAGCGGGGCCAAATTCAGTACTTC	CASSPRERGQIQYF
TRBV19	-	TRBJ1-1	-	TGTGCCAGTAGTGGCAATGGGGGGATCACTGAAGCTTTCTTT	CASSGNGGITEAFF
TRBV19	-	TRBJ1-2	-	TGTGCCAGTAGTATAAGGGGCAGGAGTTATGGCTACACCTTC	CASSIRGRSYGYTF
TRBV5-4	once	TRBJ1-2	TRBD1	TGTGCCAGCAGCCTGGGACAGGTGGACTATGGCTACACCTTC	CASSLGQVDYGYTF
TRBV5-3	-	TRBJ1-4	-	TGTGCCAGAAGCTTCCGGGGACCGGGAGAAAAACTGTTTTTT	CARSFRGPGEKLFF
TRBV4-1	few	TRBJ2-7	TRBD1	TGCGCCAGCAGCCAAGGAGTGACAGGGGGAAGCTACGAGCAGTACTTC	CASSQGVTGGSYEQYF
TRBV6-5	-	TRBJ1-3	-	TGTGCCAGCAGTTACTCGAGAGGGGCTGGCGACACCATATATTTT	CASSYSRGAGDTIYF
TRBV11-1	-	TRBJ1-2	-	TGTGCCAGCAGCTTAAGGCAGGGGAGGGATGGCTACACCTTC	CASSLRQGRDGYTF
TRBV14	-	TRBJ1-2	TRBD1	TGTGCCAGCAGCCTGGGACAGGGCTATGGCTACACCTTC	CASSLGQGYGYTF
TRBV5-1	-	TRBJ2-5	TRBD2	TGCGCCAGCAGCGGTGGGACTAGCGGGTCAGCTTGGTACCAAGAGACCCAGTACTTC	CASSGGTSGSAWYQETQYF
TRBV4-1	-	TRBJ1-5	TRBD1	TGCGCCAGCAGCCAAGTTCCGGGACAGAGCAATCAGCCCCAGCATTTT	CASSQVPGQSNQPQHF
TRBV6-2/TRBV6-3	-	TRBJ1-2	-	TGTGCCAGCAGTTATACGTCAGCTTATGGCTACACCTTC	CASSYTSAYGYTF
TRBV7-8	-	TRBJ2-2	TRBD1	TGTGCCAGCAGCTTGAGTCCCGGGACAGGGTTGAACACCGGGGAGCTGTTTTTT	CASSLSPGTGLNTGELFF
TRBV6-6	-	TRBJ1-3	-	TGTGCCAGCAGTCCACTCGGGGGAGGGGTAGGAACTGGAAACACCATATATTTT	CASSPLGGGVGTGNTIYF
TRBV6-5	-	TRBJ1-2	TRBD1	TGTGCCGGGTCGGGACAGGGGGCTGGGTATGGCTACACCTTC	CAGSGQGAGYGYTF
TRBV3-1/TRBV3-2	-	TRBJ1-2	TRBD1	TGTGCCAGCAGCCCCTTGCCAAGGGACAGGGGGTATGGCTACACCTTC	CASSPLPRDRGYGYTF
TRBV7-3	-	TRBJ2-1	-	TGTGCCAGCAGCCCGTTGGGCCAGTCATCTGGAGGGCAGTTCTTC	CASSPLGQSSGGQFF
TRBV21-1	few	TRBJ2-7	-	TGTGCCAGCAACCCCAGGTATCAGGGGGCCAACGAGCAGTACTTC	CASNPRYQGANEQYF
TRBV6-5	once	TRBJ2-6	-	TGTGCCAGCACCTCGGAAAGAACTGGGGCCAACGTCCTGACTTTC	CASTSERTGANVLTF
TRBV19	-	TRBJ1-1	TRBD1	TGTGCCGGACAAGACGGGACAGAGTCAAACACTGAAGCTTTCTTT	CAGQDGTESNTEAFF
TRBV13	-	TRBJ2-2	-	TGTGCCAGCAGCCTAACGGCCTGGGGGGCCGGGGAGCTGTTTTTT	CASSLTAWGAGELFF
TRBV19	-	TRBJ2-1	-	TGTGCCAGTAGTATTGGGGCGTGGGGGCACAATGAGCAGTTCTTC	CASSIGAWGHNEQFF
TRBV5-6	-	TRBJ2-6	-	TGTGCCAGCAGCCTGGACCTCACCTCTGGGGCCAACGTCCTGACTTTC	CASSLDLTSGANVLTF
TRBV6-1	-	TRBJ2-7	TRBD2	TGTGCCAGCAGTGAAGTCCGGACTAGCGGTAACTACGAGCAGTACTTC	CASSEVRTSGNYEQYF
TRBV9	-	TRBJ2-3	TRBD2	TGTGCCAGCAGCGTAGGCGGGGGATCTGCAGATACGCAGTATTTT	CASSVGGGSADTQYF
TRBV6-4	-	TRBJ2-2	TRBD1	TGTGCCAGCAGTGCTGACAGGGTCACCGGGGAGCTGTTTTTT	CASSADRVTGELFF
TRBV9	-	TRBJ2-7	TRBD1	TGTGCCAGCAGCGTAGAGGGGGCTTTCGACGAGCAGTACTTC	CASSVEGAFDEQYF
TRBV14	-	TRBJ1-3	-	TGTGCCAGCAGCCAAGAAGACAGGCCTGGAAACACCATATATTTT	CASSQEDRPGNTIYF
TRBV6-2/TRBV6-3	-	TRBJ1-6	TRBD1	TGTGCCAGCAGTTACTCGACCGGGACAGTGAATTCACCCCTCCACTTT	CASSYSTGTVNSPLHF
TRBV5-4	few	TRBJ1-1	TRBD1	TGTGCCAGCAGCTTCAGACAGGGGGCCTCTGAAGCTTTCTTT	CASSFRQGASEAFF
TRBV21-1	-	TRBJ2-7	-	TGTGCCGGCCCGGGATTCAGAGGAGAGCAGTACTTC	CAGPGFRGEQYF
TRBV10-3	-	TRBJ2-3	TRBD2	TGTGCCATCAGTGCCGCGGGGGGGACAGATACGCAGTATTTT	CAISAAGGTDTQYF
TRBV19	-	TRBJ2-2	TRBD2	TGTGCCAGTAGTTCCCGCGGGGGGAGGTACACCGGGGAGCTGTTTTTT	CASSSRGGRYTGELFF
TRBV6-5	-	TRBJ2-3	-	TGTGCCAGCAGGCGTGGGGGGACCACAGATACGCAGTATTTT	CASRRGGTTDTQYF
TRBV6-4	-	TRBJ2-2	-	TGTGCCAGCAGACCACAAACGAACACCGGGGAGCTGTTTTTT	CASRPQTNTGELFF
TRBV3-1/TRBV3-2	-	TRBJ1-1	TRBD1	TGTGCCAGCAGCCGTACAGGGGTTGAAGCTTTCTTT	CASSRTGVEAFF